This T cell receptor (beta chain) is drawn from a study of monozygotic twins with inflammatory bowel disease (dated by TCRdb to 2018 to 2020). Background for the entire study: A total of around 30 monozygotic twin pairs were included in the full study, comprising nine German pairs (four IBD-concordant, five IBD-discordant) and 19 IBD-discordant Danish pairs. Within discordant pairs, disease-associated traits were sought mainly by comparing IBD patients with their genetically identical healthy co-twins. Each individual had, on average, about 151 000 unique TCRalpha sequences and 181 000 unique TCRbeta sequences available for analysis.

Study-level results and caveats: The analysis was unable to tell apart different T cell subtypes. Because patients were on differing immunosuppressive treatments, the repertoires may have picked up extra background noise and inter-individual variability. Measured by the inverse Simpson index, TCRbeta repertoire diversity was lower in IBD patients than in their healthy co-twins. Repertoire similarity did not differ between concordant and discordant twins, which could be due to limited statistical power. Fewer clonotypes were shared with other individuals by IBD patients than by healthy twins, most markedly in patients showing signs of disease activity. No single strong signal or clonotype linked to IBD turned up in the results, so the idea that one exists was not supported.

In regard to this clonotype: Its cognate antigen has yet to be identified.

The CDR1 and CDR2 encoded by the germline V gene are KGHSH and LQKENI. From the cysteine through the phenylalanine, the CDR3 covers 14 amino acids. There is no recorded DNA. The library was produced with 5' RACE. For each TCR library, 3,500 to 4,000 ng of total RNA was used. cDNA was synthesized with SMARTScribe reverse transcriptase in eight separate reactions per sample. Unique molecular identifiers containing a 6-nucleotide sample barcode were introduced through template switching during cDNA synthesis. Two nested PCRs of 16 and 9 cycles amplified the TCRalpha and TCRbeta cDNA, and bead purification followed each PCR. Before amplification, cDNA was treated with uracil DNA-glycosylase and purified using the QIAquick PCR purification kit. The second PCR added Illumina TruSeq-compatible adapters along with sample-specific barcodes. Library quality and concentration were checked on TapeStation and Qubit, and libraries were pooled at around 4.9 ng each. Pooled libraries were sequenced on an Illumina HiSeq2500 single-index Rapid Run with 2 x 100 bp reads and custom sequencing primers. In the original analysis: MiGEC version 1.2.6 was used for UMI-based consensus assembly, which corrected PCR and sequencing errors. MiXCR version 2.1.1 handled V(D)J alignment, clonotype assembly and CDR3 extraction. Normalisation of gene usage, clonotype sharing and MAIT/NKT TCR abundance was achieved by analysing the top 1000, 10 000 and 20 000 clonotypes per sample. Diversity was computed as the inverse Simpson index with the vegan R package after downsampling to 27 000 UMIs. Paired Mann-Whitney U tests were applied to discordant twin pairs, with Benjamini-Hochberg correction for multiple testing. TCRdb reprocessed the sequencing reads and holds a single record per CDR3 protein sequence, with no DNA. The V and J calls reflect TCRdb's pipeline rather than the authors' work. This sample's table has entries for about 93,000 distinct CDR3 sequences. The top ten clonotypes cover roughly 7.4% of the sample.

A roughly 2.4 ml peripheral blood sample was drawn into PAXgene tubes per donor and stored at -80°C. Without T cell sorting, total RNA was isolated from whole blood using the PAXgene blood miRNA kit on an automated QIAcube. Peripheral blood from monozygotic twin pairs, either concordant or discordant for inflammatory bowel disease, underwent deep TCRalpha and TCRbeta repertoire profiling that used unique molecular barcoding. Smoking habits were recorded for all twin pairs, and individuals were classified as current, former or never smokers. The sample comprised blood. The receptor was isolated from a human donor with ulcerative colitis or Crohn's disease, or a healthy co-twin of an affected twin (not recorded which). The chain links TRBV18 with TRBJ2-1; TCRdb lists TRBD1, though no DNA is available to test this call. The CDR3 protein is CASSPKQEYNEQFF.